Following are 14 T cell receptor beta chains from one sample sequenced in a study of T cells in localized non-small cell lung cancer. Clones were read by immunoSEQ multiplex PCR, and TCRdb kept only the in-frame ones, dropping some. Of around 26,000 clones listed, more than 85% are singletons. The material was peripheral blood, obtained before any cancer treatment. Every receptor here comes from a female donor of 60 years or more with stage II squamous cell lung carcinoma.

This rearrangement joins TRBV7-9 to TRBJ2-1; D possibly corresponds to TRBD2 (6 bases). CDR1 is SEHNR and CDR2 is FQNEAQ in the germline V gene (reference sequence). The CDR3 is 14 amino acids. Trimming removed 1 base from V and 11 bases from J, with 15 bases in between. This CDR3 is CASSLEAGPSQQFF. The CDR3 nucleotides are TGTGCCAGCAGCTTAGAAGCGGGCCCTTCTCAGCAGTTCTTC.

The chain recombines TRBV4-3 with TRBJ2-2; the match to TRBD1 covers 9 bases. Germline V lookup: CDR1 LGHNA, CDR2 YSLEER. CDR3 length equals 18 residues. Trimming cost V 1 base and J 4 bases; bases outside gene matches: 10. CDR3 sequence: CASSQGFTGGPGTGELFF. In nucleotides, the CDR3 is TGCGCCAGCAGCCAAGGATTTACAGGGGGCCCTGGCACCGGGGAGCTGTTTTTT.

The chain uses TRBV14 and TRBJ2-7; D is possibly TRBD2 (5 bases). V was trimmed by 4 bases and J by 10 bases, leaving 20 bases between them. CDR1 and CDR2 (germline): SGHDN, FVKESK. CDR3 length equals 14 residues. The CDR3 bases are TGTGCCAGCAGCCCAGCGGCGGCCGGCCCCCCTCAGTACTTC. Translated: CASSPAAAGPPQYF. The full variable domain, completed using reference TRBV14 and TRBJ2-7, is EAGVTQFPSHSVIEKGQTVTLRCDPISGHDNLYWYRRVMGKEIKFLLHFVKESKQDESGMPNNRFLAERTGGTYSTLKVQPAELEDSGVYFCASSPAAAGPPQYFGPGTRLTVT.

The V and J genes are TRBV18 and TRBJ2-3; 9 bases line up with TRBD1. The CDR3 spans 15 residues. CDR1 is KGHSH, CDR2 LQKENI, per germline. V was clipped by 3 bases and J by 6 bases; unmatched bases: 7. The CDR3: CASSPIQGAADTQYF. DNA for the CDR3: TGTGCCAGCTCACCCATACAGGGGGCGGCGGATACGCAGTATTTT.

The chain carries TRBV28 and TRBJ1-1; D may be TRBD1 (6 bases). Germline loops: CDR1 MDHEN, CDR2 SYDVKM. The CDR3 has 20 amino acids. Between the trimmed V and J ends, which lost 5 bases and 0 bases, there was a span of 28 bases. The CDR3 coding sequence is TGTGCCAGCAGTCGACGGAGATGGACAGTGGGGGAACTCATGAACACTGAAGCTTTCTTT. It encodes CASSRRRWTVGELMNTEAFF.

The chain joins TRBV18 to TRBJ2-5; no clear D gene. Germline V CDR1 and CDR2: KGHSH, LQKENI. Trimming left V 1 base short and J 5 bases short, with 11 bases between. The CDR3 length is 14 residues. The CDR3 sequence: CASSPHDTRETQYF. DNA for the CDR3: TGTGCCAGCTCACCACATGACACCCGGGAGACCCAGTACTTC.

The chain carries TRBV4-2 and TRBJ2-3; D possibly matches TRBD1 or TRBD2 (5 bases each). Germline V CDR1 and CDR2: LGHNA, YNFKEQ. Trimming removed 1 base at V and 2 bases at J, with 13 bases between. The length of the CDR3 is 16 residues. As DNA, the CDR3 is TGTGCCAGCAGCCAAGGTTGGGACGGATCCACAGATACGCAGTATTTT. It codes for CASSQGWDGSTDTQYF.

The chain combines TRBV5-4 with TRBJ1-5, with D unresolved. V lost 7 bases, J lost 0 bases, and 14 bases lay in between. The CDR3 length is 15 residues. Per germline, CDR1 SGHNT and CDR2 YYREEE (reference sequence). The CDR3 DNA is TGTGCCAGCCAAAGTACGGTTTATAGCAATCAGCCCCAGCATTTT. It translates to CASQSTVYSNQPQHF.

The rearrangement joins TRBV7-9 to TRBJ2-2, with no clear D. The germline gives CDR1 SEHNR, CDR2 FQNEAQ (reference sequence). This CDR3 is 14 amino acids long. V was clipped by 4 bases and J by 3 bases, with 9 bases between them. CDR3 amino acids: CASSSRGDTGELFF. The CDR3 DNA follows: TGTGCCAGCAGCTCCCGTGGGGACACCGGGGAGCTGTTTTTT.

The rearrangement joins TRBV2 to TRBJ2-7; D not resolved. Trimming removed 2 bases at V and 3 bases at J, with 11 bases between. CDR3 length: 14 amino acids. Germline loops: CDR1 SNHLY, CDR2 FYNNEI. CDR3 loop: CASSELAGNYEQYF. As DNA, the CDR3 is TGTGCCAGCAGTGAATTGGCTGGGAACTACGAGCAGTACTTC.

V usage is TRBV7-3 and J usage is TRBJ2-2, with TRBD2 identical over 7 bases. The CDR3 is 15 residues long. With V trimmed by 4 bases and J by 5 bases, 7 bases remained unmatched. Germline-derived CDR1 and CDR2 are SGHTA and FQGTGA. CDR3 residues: CASSSAGTTTGELFF. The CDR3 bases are TGTGCCAGCAGCTCGGCCGGGACTACAACCGGGGAGCTGTTTTTT.

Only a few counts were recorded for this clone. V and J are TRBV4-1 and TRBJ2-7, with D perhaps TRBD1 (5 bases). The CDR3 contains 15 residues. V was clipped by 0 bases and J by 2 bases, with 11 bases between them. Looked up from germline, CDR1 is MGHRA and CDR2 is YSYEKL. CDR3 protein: CASSQEVNRPYEQYF. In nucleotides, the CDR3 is TGCGCCAGCAGCCAAGAAGTTAACAGGCCCTACGAGCAGTACTTC.

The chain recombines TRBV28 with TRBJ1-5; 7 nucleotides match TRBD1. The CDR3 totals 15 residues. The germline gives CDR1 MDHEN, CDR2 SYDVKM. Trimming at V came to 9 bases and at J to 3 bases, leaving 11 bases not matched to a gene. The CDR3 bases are TGTGCCAGTAGGAAAGGGGGCGCGATCAATCAGCCCCAGCATTTT. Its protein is CASRKGGAINQPQHF.

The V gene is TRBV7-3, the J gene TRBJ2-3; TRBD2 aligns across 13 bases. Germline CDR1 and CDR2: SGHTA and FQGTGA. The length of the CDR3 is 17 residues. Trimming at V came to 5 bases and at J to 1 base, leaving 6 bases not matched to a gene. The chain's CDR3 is CASSPQGLAGGTDTQYF. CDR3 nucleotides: TGTGCCAGCAGCCCTCAAGGACTAGCGGGAGGCACAGATACGCAGTATTTT. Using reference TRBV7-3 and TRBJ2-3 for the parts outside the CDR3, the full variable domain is GAGVSQTPSNKVTEKGKYVELRCDPISGHTALYWYRQSLGQGPEFLIYFQGTGAADDSGLPNDRFFAVRPEGSVSTLKIQRTERGDSAVYLCASSPQGLAGGTDTQYFGPGTRLTVL.